Listed below are T cell receptor beta chains from one sample, sequenced in a study of T-cell reconstitution after alpha-beta-depleted transplantation in children. TCRdb itself ran the PCR reads through MiXCR, one entry per CDR3 protein. Altogether hundreds of thousands of distinct CDR3 sequences are present, around 12% being singletons, with the ten largest covering approximately 2.9%. The sample here was PBMCs from the stem cell graft donor, taken from the stem cell graft. These receptors came from a human donor who donated a stem cell graft to a child with acute lymphoblastic leukemia. CDR3s include the opening cysteine and the closing phenylalanine or tryptophan. D genes are given only for firm matches. Clone sizes are shown as once, few, many, or a class for an expanded clone.

clone_size: many; v_call: TRBV10-3; j_call: TRBJ2-1; d_call: TRBD2; cdr3_nt: TGTGCCATCAGTGAGTCAGGGGCTAGCGGGGTTCTTAATGAGCAGTTCTTC; cdr3_aa: CAISESGASGVLNEQFF
clone_size: many; v_call: TRBV5-1; j_call: TRBJ2-7; d_call: NA; cdr3_nt: TGCGCCAGCAGTTTCGACAGCTCCTACGAGCAGTACTTC; cdr3_aa: CASSFDSSYEQYF
clone_size: many; v_call: TRBV5-1; j_call: TRBJ2-2; d_call: NA; cdr3_nt: TGCGCCAGCTCCCCCGGGACAAACACCGGGGAGCTGTTTTTT; cdr3_aa: CASSPGTNTGELFF
clone_size: many; v_call: TRBV6-5; j_call: TRBJ2-7; d_call: NA; cdr3_nt: TGTGCCAGCAGTTACCTCGGTACTGGGGAGCAGTACTTC; cdr3_aa: CASSYLGTGEQYF
clone_size: many; v_call: TRBV7-8; j_call: TRBJ1-6; d_call: TRBD1; cdr3_nt: TGTGCCAGCAGCTCGTTACCGGGACAGGGTACTTCACCCCTCCACTTT; cdr3_aa: CASSSLPGQGTSPLHF
clone_size: many; v_call: TRBV28; j_call: TRBJ2-4; d_call: TRBD1; cdr3_nt: TGTGCCAGCAGCCGTGGACAGGGAAACATTCAGTACTTC; cdr3_aa: CASSRGQGNIQYF
clone_size: many; v_call: TRBV4-3; j_call: TRBJ1-2; d_call: NA; cdr3_nt: TGCGCCAGCAGCGGCGCGGCAAGCGGGACATACTATGGCTACACCTTC; cdr3_aa: CASSGAASGTYYGYTF
clone_size: many; v_call: TRBV28; j_call: TRBJ2-7; d_call: NA; cdr3_nt: TGTGCCAGCAGTCACATCTGGGGCGACTCCTACGAGCAGTACTTC; cdr3_aa: CASSHIWGDSYEQYF
clone_size: many; v_call: TRBV20-1; j_call: TRBJ2-7; d_call: TRBD2; cdr3_nt: TGCAGTGCCCGTTCATTAGCGGGAGGGCGGGCCATCTCCTACGAGCAGTACTTC; cdr3_aa: CSARSLAGGRAISYEQYF
clone_size: many; v_call: TRBV7-6; j_call: TRBJ2-3; d_call: NA; cdr3_nt: TGTGCCAGCAGCTTAGGTGCCAGTTCTAGCACAGATACGCAGTATTTT; cdr3_aa: CASSLGASSSTDTQYF
clone_size: many; v_call: TRBV5-1; j_call: TRBJ2-7; d_call: TRBD1; cdr3_nt: TGCGCCAGCAGCCCTTCGCCGGGACAGGGGGCCTACGAGCAGTACTTC; cdr3_aa: CASSPSPGQGAYEQYF
clone_size: many; v_call: TRBV7-2; j_call: TRBJ2-7; d_call: NA; cdr3_nt: TGTGCCAGCAGAAAAAGCAGGGGAGGGACCTACGAGCAGTACTTC; cdr3_aa: CASRKSRGGTYEQYF
clone_size: many; v_call: TRBV7-2; j_call: TRBJ1-1; d_call: NA; cdr3_nt: TGTGCCAGCAGCCCTGAGCTGAGCACTGAAGCTTTCTTT; cdr3_aa: CASSPELSTEAFF